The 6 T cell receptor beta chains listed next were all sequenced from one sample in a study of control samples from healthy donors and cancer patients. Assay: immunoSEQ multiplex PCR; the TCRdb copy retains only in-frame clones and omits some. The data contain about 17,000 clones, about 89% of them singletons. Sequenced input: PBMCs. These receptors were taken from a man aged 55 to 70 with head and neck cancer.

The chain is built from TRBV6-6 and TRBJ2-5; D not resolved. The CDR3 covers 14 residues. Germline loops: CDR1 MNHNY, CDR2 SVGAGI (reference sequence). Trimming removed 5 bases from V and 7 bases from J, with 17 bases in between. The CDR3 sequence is CASSTDFKVGTQYF. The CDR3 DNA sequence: TGTGCCAGCAGTACCGACTTCAAAGTCGGGACCCAGTACTTC.

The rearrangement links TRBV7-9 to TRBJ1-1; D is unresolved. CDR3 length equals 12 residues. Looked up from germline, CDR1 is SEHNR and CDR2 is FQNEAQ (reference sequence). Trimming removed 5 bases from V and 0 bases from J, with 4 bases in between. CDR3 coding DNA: TGTGCCAGCAGCCGTATGAACACTGAAGCTTTCTTT. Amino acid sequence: CASSRMNTEAFF.

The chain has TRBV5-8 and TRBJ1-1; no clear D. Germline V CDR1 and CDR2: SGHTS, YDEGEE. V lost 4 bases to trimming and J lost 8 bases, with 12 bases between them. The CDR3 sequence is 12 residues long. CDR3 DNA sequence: TGTGCCAGCAGCAGGAGTATCAAGGAAGCTTTCTTT. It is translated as CASSRSIKEAFF.

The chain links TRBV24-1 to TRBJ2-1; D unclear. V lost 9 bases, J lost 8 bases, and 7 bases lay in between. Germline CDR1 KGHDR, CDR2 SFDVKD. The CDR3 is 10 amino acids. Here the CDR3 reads CATPYHEQFF. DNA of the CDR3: TGTGCCACCCCATATCATGAGCAGTTCTTC.

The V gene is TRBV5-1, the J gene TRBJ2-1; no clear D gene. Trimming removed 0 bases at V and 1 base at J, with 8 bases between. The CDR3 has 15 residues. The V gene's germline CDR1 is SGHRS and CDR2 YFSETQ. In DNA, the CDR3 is TGCGCCAGCAGCTTGGGGGCAGGTTCCTACAATGAGCAGTTCTTC. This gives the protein CASSLGAGSYNEQFF.

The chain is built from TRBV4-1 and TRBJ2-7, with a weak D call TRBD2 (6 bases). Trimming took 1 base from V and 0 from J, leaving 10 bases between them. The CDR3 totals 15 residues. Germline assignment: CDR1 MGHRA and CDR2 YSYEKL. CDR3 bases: TGCGCCAGCAGCCAAGCCCCGGGGGACTCCTACGAGCAGTACTTC. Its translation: CASSQAPGDSYEQYF.